This TCR beta chain was retrieved from a study of CXCR3-negative and CXCR3-positive naive CD8 T cells. CDR3 size: 12 residues. The V gene's germline CDR1 is SQVTM and CDR2 ANQGSEA. With UMI labels, 5' RACE was used to prepare the TRB cDNA libraries. From the 5' RACE reads, TCRdb lists one entry per CDR3 protein and no DNA. The sample table includes some 150,000 distinct CDR3 sequences. Findings of the study overall: Naive subsets displayed similar surface CD5, and TCR strength was inferred from TRB CDR3 properties. Unlike memory cells, which differed, naive CXCR3-negative and CXCR3-positive cells had similar TRBV-TRBJ usage. Upon cryopreservation, CXCR3 expression partially decreased, and most assays used fresh PBMCs. CXCR3-positive naive cells had TRB CDR3s that were more hydrophobic than CXCR3-negative naive cells had. Memory CD8+ T cell repertoires were far less diverse than both naive subsets.

About this clonotype: The antigen is undetermined.

Sequenced material: naive CXCR3+ CD8+ T cells from blood. The subset was: CD45RO-CCR7+CD27+CD95- naive CD8+ T cells expressing CXCR3 (TNR3+). This sequence joins TRBV29-1 and TRBJ1-2; TCRdb's D call of TRBD1 is untestable without DNA. The sequence was obtained from a human donor in good health. Some clones in this sample may be carry-over from other donors' samples. The CDR3 region is CSVPTGLYGYTF.